The 14 T cell receptor beta chains below come from one sample, sequenced in a study of CD8 T cells in Susac syndrome. Reverse transcription used roughly 0.45 to 1 ug RNA and random hexamers. MiXCR, applied by TCRdb to the immunoSEQ multiplex PCR reads, yields one record per CDR3 protein. The sample has 100,000 to 150,000 distinct CDR3 sequences; more than 85% are singletons. What was sequenced was CD8+ T cells from PBMCs. Every receptor here comes from a human donor with multiple sclerosis.

The chain carries TRBV2 and TRBJ2-3; 10 nucleotides match TRBD2. The CDR3 sequence is 16 residues long. Germline CDR1 SNHLY, CDR2 FYNNEI. Trimming took 7 bases from V and 2 from J; bases not matched to a gene: 9. The CDR3 coding sequence is TGTGCCAGCACCATTAGAGCGGGAGGGTACACAGATACGCAGTATTTT. This gives the protein CASTIRAGGYTDTQYF. The whole variable domain, filled in from reference TRBV2 and TRBJ2-3, reads EPEVTQTPSHQVTQMGQEVILRCVPISNHLYFYWYRQILGQKVEFLVSFYNNEISEKSEIFDDQFSVERPDGSNFTLKIRSTKLEDSAMYFCASTIRAGGYTDTQYFGPGTRLTVL.

The gene calls are TRBV6-5 and TRBJ1-2; possible D gene TRBD1, 6 bases. This CDR3 comprises 17 residues. V shed 2 bases and J shed 4 bases, with 20 bases lying between them. Germline CDR1 is MNHEY and CDR2 is SVGAGI. CDR3 region: CASSYQSAGEVVYGYTF. For the CDR3, the DNA is TGTGCCAGCAGTTACCAAAGCGCAGGGGAGGTGGTCTATGGCTACACCTTC.

The rearrangement links TRBV6-6 to TRBJ2-7, with D tentatively TRBD1 (5 bases). Deletions cut 6 bases from V and 3 bases from J, with 18 bases between. This CDR3 comprises 15 residues. Germline assignment: CDR1 MNHNY and CDR2 SVGAGI (reference sequence). The CDR3 coding sequence is TGTGCCAGCAGCCCTAGAAGGGGCGGCCTCTACGAGCAGTACGTC. It is translated as CASSPRRGGLYEQYV.

Written as DNA, the CDR3 is TGTGCCAGCTCACCAGAAAATGAGCAGTTCTTC. Amino acids: CASSPENEQFF. The gene calls are TRBV18 and TRBJ2-1; D remains ambiguous. CDR3 length: 11 amino acids. The V and J ends lost 2 bases and 7 bases respectively, with 3 bases between them. Germline CDR1 KGHSH, CDR2 LQKENI.

The chain carries TRBV7-9 and TRBJ1-5; 7 nucleotides align to TRBD1. Trimming at V came to 4 bases and at J to 6 bases, leaving 6 bases not matched to a gene. This CDR3 comprises 14 residues. Looked up from germline, CDR1 is SEHNR and CDR2 is FQNEAQ (reference sequence). CDR3 loop: CASSSPGGGQPQHF. CDR3 coding DNA: TGTGCCAGCAGCTCCCCAGGGGGAGGTCAGCCCCAGCATTTT.

The rearrangement joins TRBV7-6 to TRBJ2-7; 13 bases fit TRBD2. The V gene's germline CDR1 is SGHVS and CDR2 FNYEAQ. V was pared by 5 bases and J by 4 bases, with 5 bases of the junction left unmatched. The CDR3 spans 15 residues. The CDR3 coding sequence is TGTGCCAGCAGCCCAGGGACTAGCGGGAAGTACGAGCAGTACGTC. Amino acid sequence: CASSPGTSGKYEQYV.

V and J are TRBV27 and TRBJ2-7; D is unresolved. The CDR3 sequence is 15 residues long. Looked up from germline, CDR1 is MNHEY and CDR2 is SMNVEV (reference sequence). Between the trimmed V and J ends, which lost 0 bases and 3 bases, there was a span of 12 bases. CDR3 region: CASSLSIYSVYEQYF. CDR3 nucleotide sequence: TGTGCCAGCAGTTTATCGATTTACTCTGTCTACGAGCAGTACTTC.

This chain uses TRBV18 with TRBJ2-3; 8 bases map to TRBD2. Germline V gene data show CDR1 as KGHSH and CDR2 as LQKENI. With 3 bases clipped from V and 4 bases from J, the junction kept 6 bases outside the gene matches. The CDR3 sequence is 15 residues long. Here the CDR3 reads CASSPAVGGADTQYF. DNA for the CDR3: TGTGCCAGCTCACCCGCGGTCGGGGGGGCAGATACGCAGTATTTT.

The V gene is TRBV2, the J gene TRBJ1-4, with D uncertain. V dropped 7 bases and J dropped 4 bases, with 10 bases sitting between them. The CDR3 has 13 residues. Germline V CDR1 and CDR2: SNHLY, FYNNEI. CDR3 region: CASKDPSNEKLFF. For the CDR3, the DNA is TGTGCCAGCAAGGATCCTAGTAATGAAAAACTGTTTTTT. The full variable domain, its missing parts supplied by reference TRBV2 and TRBJ1-4, is EPEVTQTPSHQVTQMGQEVILRCVPISNHLYFYWYRQILGQKVEFLVSFYNNEISEKSEIFDDQFSVERPDGSNFTLKIRSTKLEDSAMYFCASKDPSNEKLFFGSGTQLSVL.

The gene calls are TRBV5-4 and TRBJ1-5; unclear D gene. The CDR3 covers 13 residues. V was trimmed by 4 bases and J by 7 bases, leaving 12 bases between them. Germline CDR1 SGHNT, CDR2 YYREEE (reference sequence). CDR3 sequence (DNA): TGTGCCAGCAGCGTCAACCGGGCCCAGCCCCAGCATTTT. It specifies CASSVNRAQPQHF. The full variable domain, rest sourced from reference TRBV5-4 and TRBJ1-5, is ETGVTQSPTHLIKTRGQQVTLRCSSQSGHNTVSWYQQALGQGPQFIFQYYREEENGRGNFPPRFSGLQFPNYSSELNVNALELDDSALYLCASSVNRAQPQHFGDGTRLSIL.

The chain employs TRBV14 and TRBJ1-1; D ambiguous. This CDR3 contains 13 residues. Trimming pared 3 bases from V and 4 bases from J, leaving 9 bases between. Germline lookup yields CDR1 SGHDN and CDR2 FVKESK. The CDR3: CASSQTGVTEAFF. DNA for the CDR3: TGTGCCAGCAGCCAGACTGGGGTCACTGAAGCTTTCTTT.

The rearrangement links TRBV6-4 to TRBJ2-3, with D possibly being TRBD1 (5 bases). This CDR3 has 13 residues. V was clipped by 6 bases and J by 2 bases, with 9 bases between them. Germline V CDR1 and CDR2: MRHNA, SNTAGT. CDR3 coding DNA: TGTGCCAGCAGCAGGGAACCCACAGATACGCAGTATTTT. The encoded protein is CASSREPTDTQYF.

The chain joins TRBV12-3 or TRBV12-4 to TRBJ2-1; possibly TRBD1 for D (5 bases). Trimming stripped 7 bases from V and 1 base from J, with 11 bases between. The CDR3 contains 14 residues. CDR3 residues: CASTRDRSYNEQFF. The DNA for the CDR3 is TGTGCCAGCACCAGAGACAGATCCTACAATGAGCAGTTCTTC.

This clonotype was recorded a few times. The chain uses TRBV12-3 or TRBV12-4 and TRBJ2-1; 7 bases agree with TRBD2. With V trimmed by 8 bases and J by 0 bases, 1 base remained unmatched. The CDR3 has 13 residues. The CDR3 DNA is TGTGCCAGCGGCGGGAGCTCCTACAATGAGCAGTTCTTC. Protein product: CASGGSSYNEQFF.